Each of the 20 T cell receptor beta chains below was sequenced from the same sample in a study of T cells in Graves' hyperthyroidism and ophthalmopathy. Researchers amplified the TCR beta CDR3 regions from RNA transcripts. The HTBI primer set was used in a first-round RT-PCR of the TCR CDR3. TCRdb recomputed calls from the multiplex PCR reads with MiXCR, one row per CDR3 protein. The sample yields 300,000 to 500,000 distinct CDR3 sequences, roughly 13% seen once. Specimen: blood. These receptors came from a man aged 45-60 years with Graves' ophthalmopathy.

This clonotype was observed at least ten times. J is TRBJ2-3 and V is TRBV20-1, with 8 bases aligning to TRBD2. V trimming: 3 bases; J trimming: 0 bases; junction bases outside the gene matches: 2. CDR1 is DFQATT and CDR2 is SNEGSKA in the germline V gene (reference sequence). CDR3 size: 14 residues. CDR3 region: CSARVAGSTDTQYF. CDR3 nucleotide sequence: TGCAGTGCTAGGGTAGCGGGGAGCACAGATACGCAGTATTTT.

This chain links TRBV5-1 with TRBJ2-5; TRBD2 matches 10 bases. The CDR3 is 17 residues long. Trimming took 2 bases from V and 4 from J; bases not matched to a gene: 11. CDR1 SGHRS and CDR2 YFSETQ come from the germline V gene. This CDR3 is CASSFSGASGRGETQYF. As DNA, the CDR3 is TGCGCCAGCAGCTTTTCAGGCGCTAGCGGGAGAGGAGAGACCCAGTACTTC.

The rearrangement joins TRBV12-3 or TRBV12-4 to TRBJ2-7, with D hard to call. The V end was cut by 6 bases, the J end by 6 bases, with 15 bases between. CDR3 length: 13 residues. The chain's CDR3 is CASSKPGMIEQYF. The CDR3 DNA is TGTGCCAGCAGCAAACCCGGAATGATCGAGCAGTACTTC.

This chain connects TRBV5-1 to TRBJ2-1; D is ambiguous. CDR1 is SGHRS and CDR2 is YFSETQ in the germline V gene. The CDR3 loop spans 13 amino acids. V shed 2 bases and J shed 10 bases, with 13 bases lying between them. This CDR3 is CASSFRGAAEQFF. The DNA of the CDR3 is TGCGCCAGCAGCTTTCGCGGCGCCGCGGAGCAGTTCTTC. The complete variable domain, with remaining parts taken from reference TRBV5-1 and TRBJ2-1, reads KAGVTQTPRYLIKTRGQQVTLSCSPISGHRSVSWYQQTPGQGLQFLFEYFSETQRNKGNFPGRFSGRQFSNSRSEMNVSTLELGDSALYLCASSFRGAAEQFFGPGTRLTVL.

The V call is TRBV20-1, the J call TRBJ2-7; 9 bases align to TRBD1. CDR1 and CDR2 (germline): DFQATT, SNEGSKA (reference sequence). The CDR3 length is 15 residues. V trimming: 3 bases; J trimming: 4 bases; junction bases outside the gene matches: 10. CDR3: CSASLFRTGAYEQYF. The CDR3 region has the DNA TGCAGTGCTAGTCTTTTTCGGACAGGGGCGTACGAGCAGTACTTC.

This clonotype was detected ten times or more. The rearrangement joins TRBV3-1 to TRBJ2-5; D is perhaps TRBD1 (7 bases). Trimming pared 6 bases from V and 5 bases from J, leaving 19 bases between. Germline lookup yields CDR1 LGHDT and CDR2 YNNKEL (reference sequence). The CDR3 spans 15 residues. The DNA of the CDR3 is TGTGCCAGCAGAAGACAGGGAGGAATTTTGGAGACCCAGTACTTC. It codes for CASRRQGGILETQYF.

This clonotype was observed a handful of times. The chain recombines TRBV29-1 with TRBJ1-2; the match to TRBD1 covers 7 bases. The CDR3 spans 12 residues. CDR1 and CDR2 (germline): SQVTM, ANQGSEA. The CDR3 region has the DNA TGCAGTGGCCTCGAGGGGGCCTATGGCTACACCTTC. This encodes CSGLEGAYGYTF.

V is TRBV29-1 and J is TRBJ2-7, with 9 bases aligning to TRBD2. Germline CDR1 and CDR2: SQVTM and ANQGSEA. This CDR3 region has 14 residues. V was pared by 0 bases and J by 3 bases, with 3 bases of the junction left unmatched. Written as DNA, the CDR3 is TGCAGCGTTGAAGATGCTAGCGGGGTCTACGAGCAGTACTTC. It specifies CSVEDASGVYEQYF.

This clonotype was seen more than once but under ten times. V usage is TRBV5-4 and J usage is TRBJ2-5; D unclear. With 0 bases removed from V and 5 bases from J, the gap between germline ends came to 11 bases. The V gene's germline CDR1 is SGHNT and CDR2 YYREEE (reference sequence). The CDR3 length is 14 residues. CDR3 sequence (DNA): TGTGCCAGCAGCTTGGGCCAAGGAGCGGAGACCCAGTACTTC. Amino acids: CASSLGQGAETQYF. The whole variable domain, filled in from reference TRBV5-4 and TRBJ2-5, reads ETGVTQSPTHLIKTRGQQVTLRCSSQSGHNTVSWYQQALGQGPQFIFQYYREEENGRGNFPPRFSGLQFPNYSSELNVNALELDDSALYLCASSLGQGAETQYFGPGTRLLVL.

This chain joins TRBV20-1 and TRBJ1-4; unclear D gene. This CDR3 is built from 12 residues. Per germline, CDR1 DFQATT and CDR2 SNEGSKA (reference sequence). The germline V and J ends were trimmed by 0 bases and 10 bases, with 9 bases remaining between them. The CDR3: CSARDLDGKLFF. In DNA, the CDR3 is TGCAGTGCTAGAGATCTTGATGGAAAACTGTTTTTT.

This clonotype was observed at least ten times. The chain employs TRBV3-1 and TRBJ2-1; 8 nucleotides match TRBD2. Germline V gene sequence: CDR1 LGHDT, CDR2 YNNKEL (reference sequence). The length of the CDR3 is 17 residues. V was clipped by 1 base and J by 6 bases; unmatched bases: 11. The DNA of the CDR3 is TGTGCCAGCAGCCAAGCCTTTAGCGGGATTAGGTCCAATGAGCAGTTCTTC. Residues: CASSQAFSGIRSNEQFF.

This clonotype was seen many times. V and J are TRBV3-1 and TRBJ2-1; TRBD1 is a possible D gene (6 bases). Germline V lookup: CDR1 LGHDT, CDR2 YNNKEL (reference sequence). This CDR3 is 13 amino acids long. The V end was cut by 4 bases, the J end by 3 bases, with 7 bases between. The CDR3 protein is CASSRTVYNEQFF. In DNA form, the CDR3 reads TGTGCCAGCAGCCGGACAGTCTACAATGAGCAGTTCTTC.

CDR3 DNA sequence: TGTGCCACCAGCAGCCTAGCGGGAGATGATTATGAGCAGTTCTTC. Its protein is CATSSLAGDDYEQFF. This chain links TRBV15 with TRBJ2-1, with 10 bases lining up with TRBD2. CDR3 size: 15 residues. The V segment lost 3 bases and the J segment 8 bases; nucleotides outside the gene matches: 7. Germline values: CDR1 LNHNV, CDR2 YYDKDF (reference sequence).

This clonotype was seen repeatedly, ten times or more. The chain joins TRBV30 to TRBJ2-5, with unresolved D. The germline CDR1 and CDR2 sequences are GTSNPN and SVGIG (reference sequence). V lost 3 bases and J lost 1, with 15 bases in between. The CDR3 sequence is 15 residues long. CDR3 coding DNA: TGTGCCTGGAGCACCCTCCGATCGGTCCAAGAGACCCAGTACTTC. Translated: CAWSTLRSVQETQYF.

This clonotype has a count of ten or more. The rearrangement joins TRBV5-6 to TRBJ1-2; TRBD1 matches at 7 bases. Germline V lookup: CDR1 SGHDT, CDR2 YYEEEE. The CDR3 sequence is 12 residues long. After removal of 4 bases from V and 6 bases from J, the junction contained 3 bases not matched to a gene. The CDR3 protein is CASSRDSDGYTF. CDR3 DNA: TGTGCCAGCAGCCGGGACAGCGATGGCTACACCTTC.

This clonotype was detected many times. This chain connects TRBV6-1 to TRBJ2-3; weak D call: TRBD2 (6 bases). Trimming pared 6 bases from V and 0 bases from J, leaving 13 bases between. CDR3 length: 15 residues. Germline loops: CDR1 MNHNS, CDR2 SASEGT. The CDR3 nucleotides read TGTGCCAGCAGACCCGGGGGTGCCAGCACAGATACGCAGTATTTT. Encoded protein: CASRPGGASTDTQYF.

This clonotype was seen repeatedly, ten times or more. The rearrangement joins TRBV5-1 to TRBJ2-3; TRBD2 matches 15 bases. The CDR3 is 15 amino acids. The germline V gene encodes CDR1 SGHRS and CDR2 YFSETQ. Unmatched junction bases numbered 6, after V lost 9 bases and J lost 4 bases. The CDR3 loop is CATKRTSGRADTQYF. The CDR3 DNA follows: TGCGCCACCAAAAGGACTAGCGGGAGGGCAGATACGCAGTATTTT.

This clonotype was counted many times. The rearrangement uses TRBV30 and TRBJ1-1, with 8 bases lining up with TRBD1. V trimming: 5 bases; J trimming: 5 bases; junction bases outside the gene matches: 10. Germline CDR1 reads GTSNPN; CDR2 reads SVGIG (reference sequence). This CDR3 has 14 amino acids. In DNA form, the CDR3 reads TGTGCCTGGGGGAAAGACAGGGGATCGACTGAAGCTTTCTTT. It specifies CAWGKDRGSTEAFF.

This clonotype came up many times. The chain carries TRBV28 and TRBJ2-1; D may be TRBD1 (5 bases). The V end was cut by 6 bases, the J end by 0 bases, with 30 bases between. Germline V gene lookup returns CDR1 MDHEN and CDR2 SYDVKM. The CDR3 extends over 21 amino acids. The CDR3 DNA sequence: TGTGCCAGCAGCATACCTACAGAAATTAGTAGACAGTGGATCTCCTACAATGAGCAGTTCTTC. Translation gives CASSIPTEISRQWISYNEQFF.

This chain uses TRBV4-1 with TRBJ1-4; D may be TRBD1 (6 bases). Germline CDR1 reads MGHRA; CDR2 reads YSYEKL. The CDR3 length is 15 residues. Trimming removed 0 bases from V and 7 bases from J, with 12 bases in between. The CDR3 spells CASSQETLGGEKLFF. The CDR3 bases are TGCGCCAGCAGCCAAGAGACCTTAGGGGGTGAAAAACTGTTTTTT.